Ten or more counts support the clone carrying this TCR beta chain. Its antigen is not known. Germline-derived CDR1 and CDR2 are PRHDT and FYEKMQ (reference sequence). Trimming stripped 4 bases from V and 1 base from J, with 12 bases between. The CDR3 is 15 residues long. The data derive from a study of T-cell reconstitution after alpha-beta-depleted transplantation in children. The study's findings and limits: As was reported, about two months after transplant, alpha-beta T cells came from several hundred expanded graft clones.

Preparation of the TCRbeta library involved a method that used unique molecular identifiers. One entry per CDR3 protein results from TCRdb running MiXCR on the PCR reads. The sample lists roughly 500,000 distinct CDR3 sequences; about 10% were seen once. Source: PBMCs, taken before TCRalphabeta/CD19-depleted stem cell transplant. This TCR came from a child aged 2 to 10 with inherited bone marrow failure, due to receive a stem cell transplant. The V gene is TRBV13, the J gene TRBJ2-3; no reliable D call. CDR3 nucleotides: TGTGCCAGCAGCTCAGGAATGATAGGCACAGATACGCAGTATTTT. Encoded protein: CASSSGMIGTDTQYF.